This T cell receptor beta chain was found in a study of siplizumab effects on memory and regulatory T cells. Points from the study as a whole: Naive or memory phenotype assignment was not possible for roughly 75-97% of proliferating CD4+ or CD8+ clones. Contribution to the alloresponse seemed major for naive T cells, which also seemed more diverse than memory cells.

Comments on this clone: The antigen is undetermined.

V lost 3 bases, J lost 2 bases, and 10 bases lay in between. The CDR3 has 14 amino acids. Germline V gene data show CDR1 as MNHGY and CDR2 as SVAAGI. Cocultured for over five days at 37°C were the mixed lymphocyte reaction cells. Sequencing was performed with immunoSEQ multiplex PCR; in TCRdb, only in-frame clones are kept and a portion is missing. This sample carries about 9,900 clones, more than 35% of them seen once, and the ten largest clones take 8.5% to 9%. The chain carries TRBV6-9 and TRBJ1-1, with D possibly matching TRBD1 (5 bases). The source of this sequence is a human donor in good health; the cells came from an allogeneic mixed lymphocyte reaction. Sequenced: CFSE-low (dividing) CD4+ T cells sorted from an allogeneic mixed lymphocyte reaction. The DNA of the CDR3 is TGTGCCAGCAGTTACGGCAGGGTAAACACTGAAGCTTTCTTT. It yields the protein CASSYGRVNTEAFF.